Presented here are 21 T cell receptor beta chains from one specimen sequenced in a study of neurological immune-mediated disorders. TCRdb re-called the 5' RACE reads through MiXCR, storing one row per CDR3 protein. There are about 46,000 distinct CDR3 sequences in the sample; 3.5% to 5.5% occur only once, and 5.7% lies in the top ten. The sequenced material came from PBMCs. All receptors come from a woman aged 60-70 years with multiple sclerosis.

This clonotype was seen repeatedly, ten times or more. This chain uses TRBV3-1 with TRBJ2-7; possibly TRBD1 for D (5 bases). V was shortened by 2 bases and J by 3 bases, with 17 bases between the two germline ends. The CDR3 is 16 residues long. From germline, CDR1 is LGHDT and CDR2 YNNKEL (reference sequence). CDR3: CASSQSSLTAHYEQYF. CDR3 nucleotides: TGTGCCAGCAGCCAATCCTCCTTGACAGCGCACTACGAGCAGTACTTC.

This sequence joins TRBV5-5 and TRBJ2-2; TRBD1 agrees at 7 bases. V was pared by 0 bases and J by 4 bases, with 6 bases of the junction left unmatched. Germline V lookup: CDR1 SGHKS, CDR2 YYEKEE (reference sequence). The CDR3 sequence is 16 residues long. The CDR3 sequence is CASSLAVGTATGELFF. The CDR3 region has the DNA TGTGCCAGCAGCTTGGCCGTAGGGACAGCCACCGGGGAGCTGTTTTTT.

This clonotype was recorded at least ten times. The rearrangement links TRBV5-6 to TRBJ2-2; TRBD1 agrees at 10 bases. V shed 3 bases, J shed 7 bases, and the junction held 3 bases outside the gene matches. The CDR3 covers 14 residues. Germline CDR1 SGHDT, CDR2 YYEEEE. The CDR3 DNA reads as TGTGCCAGCAGCTCCGGACAGGGGGGCGGGGAGCTGTTTTTT. It specifies CASSSGQGGGELFF.

In this sample, this clonotype turned up many times. This chain connects TRBV18 to TRBJ2-2; D is tentatively TRBD1 or TRBD2 (5 bases each). Germline V gene data show CDR1 as KGHSH and CDR2 as LQKENI. Trimming shortened V by 1 base and J by 1 base, and 10 bases separated the two germline ends. The CDR3 totals 16 residues. The CDR3 DNA sequence: TGTGCCAGCTCACCACGGGGACCGAGGAACACCGGGGAGCTGTTTTTT. Amino acids: CASSPRGPRNTGELFF.

V is TRBV30 and J is TRBJ1-1, with D perhaps TRBD1 (6 bases). The CDR3 runs to 14 residues. Germline V lookup: CDR1 GTSNPN, CDR2 SVGIG (reference sequence). V was trimmed by 3 bases and J by 4 bases, leaving 15 bases between them. The DNA of the CDR3 is TGTGCCTGGAGGCTCAGGGGTGTTGGCACTGAAGCTTTCTTT. It codes for CAWRLRGVGTEAFF.

This clonotype showed up many times. The rearrangement joins TRBV6-6 to TRBJ1-2; the D is unclear. Trimming shortened V by 2 bases and J by 6 bases, and 4 bases separated the two germline ends. The CDR3 is made up of 11 amino acids. Germline loops: CDR1 MNHNY, CDR2 SVGAGI (reference sequence). CDR3 amino acids: CASSYVDGYTF. The CDR3 nucleotides read TGTGCCAGCAGTTACGTGGATGGCTACACCTTC.

This clonotype was seen at least ten times. This sequence joins TRBV5-1 and TRBJ1-2, with unresolved D. The germline V gene encodes CDR1 SGHRS and CDR2 YFSETQ. The CDR3 length is 13 residues. Trimming shortened V by 0 bases and J by 8 bases, and 11 bases separated the two germline ends. The CDR3 DNA is TGCGCCAGCAGCTTGGAATCAGCGGAGGGCTACACCTTC. This codes for CASSLESAEGYTF.

This chain uses TRBV5-1 with TRBJ2-3, with 12 bases lining up with TRBD2. From germline, CDR1 is SGHRS and CDR2 YFSETQ. The CDR3 spans 17 residues. The ends lost 4 bases at V and 1 base at J; junction bases unmatched: 7. As DNA, the CDR3 is TGCGCCAGCAGCCCTTCCTGGACTAGCGGGGGCACAGATACGCAGTATTTT. It yields the protein CASSPSWTSGGTDTQYF. The whole variable domain, filled in from reference TRBV5-1 and TRBJ2-3, reads KAGVTQTPRYLIKTRGQQVTLSCSPISGHRSVSWYQQTPGQGLQFLFEYFSETQRNKGNFPGRFSGRQFSNSRSEMNVSTLELGDSALYLCASSPSWTSGGTDTQYFGPGTRLTVL.

This chain connects TRBV6-6 to TRBJ1-2, with TRBD1 as a possible D gene (5 bases). This CDR3 comprises 14 residues. From germline, CDR1 is MNHNY and CDR2 SVGAGI (reference sequence). Trimming stripped 0 bases from V and 3 bases from J, with 8 bases between. CDR3 bases: TGTGCCAGCAGTTACTCGCCCAGGGACTATGGCTACACCTTC. Protein: CASSYSPRDYGYTF.

This clonotype was seen many times. V gene TRBV29-1 combines with J gene TRBJ2-2; D is uncertain. The CDR3 length is 13 residues. Germline V gene sequence: CDR1 SQVTM, CDR2 ANQGSEA. Trimming removed 4 bases at V and 5 bases at J, with 11 bases between. CDR3 residues: CSVGRPATGELFF. DNA of the CDR3: TGCAGCGTTGGGCGACCAGCTACCGGGGAGCTGTTTTTT.

This clonotype has at least ten counts. The rearrangement uses TRBV6-2 or TRBV6-3 and TRBJ2-5; D possibly corresponds to TRBD1 (5 bases). Germline V gene sequence: CDR1 MNHEY, CDR2 SVGEGT. With 6 bases removed from V and 4 bases from J, the gap between germline ends came to 12 bases. The length of the CDR3 is 13 residues. CDR3 nucleotides: TGTGCCAGCAGCCGACGGACACTAGAGACCCAGTACTTC. As protein: CASSRRTLETQYF.

This clonotype has ten or more counts. Here the CDR3 reads CAIRTGTFYGYTF. The DNA of the CDR3 is TGTGCCATCAGGACCGGGACATTTTATGGCTACACCTTC. The V and J genes are TRBV10-3 and TRBJ1-2; TRBD1 might be the D (6 bases). The germline V gene encodes CDR1 ENHRY and CDR2 SYGVKD. Trimming took 6 bases from V and 5 from J, leaving 13 bases between them. The CDR3 contains 13 residues.

This clonotype was counted between two and nine times. The rearrangement uses TRBV2 and TRBJ1-3, with 10 bases fitting TRBD1. Trimming removed 8 bases from V and 4 bases from J; junction bases left unmatched: 5. The CDR3 loop spans 14 amino acids. The V gene's germline CDR1 is SNHLY and CDR2 FYNNEI. The CDR3 loop is CASSRQGAGNTIYF. CDR3 coding DNA: TGTGCCAGCTCTCGACAGGGGGCCGGAAACACCATATATTTT.

This clonotype came up many times. This rearrangement joins TRBV20-1 to TRBJ2-3, with 9 nucleotides matching TRBD2. This CDR3 is 16 amino acids long. The V gene's germline CDR1 is DFQATT and CDR2 SNEGSKA (reference sequence). Trimming took 0 bases from V and 0 from J; bases not matched to a gene: 4. The CDR3: CSARDGLAGSTDTQYF. The DNA for the CDR3 is TGCAGTGCTAGAGATGGTCTAGCGGGGAGCACAGATACGCAGTATTTT.

This sequence joins TRBV11-3 and TRBJ2-1; D uncertain. CDR3 length equals 12 residues. Trimming took off 4 bases at V and 8 bases at J, with 9 bases between the two ends. CDR1 is SGHNT, CDR2 YENEEA, per germline. CDR3 protein: CASSSKGDEQFF. DNA for the CDR3: TGTGCCAGCAGCTCGAAAGGCGATGAGCAGTTCTTC.

This clonotype was counted at least ten times. The chain has TRBV4-1 and TRBJ2-3; 9 bases are a match to TRBD1. Germline V gene lookup returns CDR1 MGHRA and CDR2 YSYEKL. This CDR3 is 16 amino acids long. The V gene end was trimmed by 0 bases and the J gene end by 4 bases; junction bases not matched to a gene: 5. Written as DNA, the CDR3 is TGCGCCAGCAGCCAAGACCAAAGGACAGGGGCAGATACGCAGTATTTT. It is translated as CASSQDQRTGADTQYF.

This clonotype was observed at least ten times. J is TRBJ1-2 and V is TRBV7-2; 7 bases are a match to TRBD1. The CDR3 has 14 amino acids. From germline, CDR1 is SGHTA and CDR2 FQGNSA. Trimming removed 6 bases from V and 4 bases from J; junction bases left unmatched: 8. The CDR3 DNA reads TGTGCCAGCAGATTGGGGCAGGGGGGCTATGGCTACACCTTC. The encoded protein is CASRLGQGGYGYTF.

The chain has TRBV5-1 and TRBJ2-5; no definite D call. Trimming removed 0 bases at V and 1 base at J, with 7 bases between. Germline V gene lookup returns CDR1 SGHRS and CDR2 YFSETQ. The CDR3 spans 14 residues. The CDR3 nucleotides are TGCGCCAGCAGCTTGGACACAACCCAAGAGACCCAGTACTTC. Its translation: CASSLDTTQETQYF.

As to this clonotype: This may be a read error, as it is one base from a much larger clone. The CDR3 region is CSGGTWLYEQYF. The CDR3, as DNA: TGCAGTGGCGGTACATGGCTGTACGAGCAGTACTTC. The genes are TRBV20-1 and TRBJ2-7; D is uncertain. In germline, CDR1 is DFQATT, CDR2 SNEGSKA (reference sequence). The CDR3 runs to 12 residues. With 7 bases removed from V and 4 bases from J, the gap between germline ends came to 14 bases.

This clonotype has a count of ten or more. The chain combines TRBV6-2 or TRBV6-3 with TRBJ2-7; D is undetermined. The V gene's germline CDR1 is MNHEY and CDR2 SVGEGT. There are 14 residues in the CDR3. Trimming cost V 0 bases and J 4 bases, with 10 bases left between them. In DNA, the CDR3 is TGTGCCAGCAGTTACTCTGAAGGCTTATACGAGCAGTACGTC. Its protein product is CASSYSEGLYEQYV.

There are many counts of this clonotype. This chain joins TRBV20-1 and TRBJ2-3, with a weak D call TRBD2 (5 bases). The CDR3 loop spans 13 amino acids. Trimming removed 1 base at V and 5 bases at J, with 10 bases between. Germline V gives CDR1 DFQATT, CDR2 SNEGSKA (reference sequence). The chain's CDR3 is CSARVLAVDTQYF. Written as DNA, the CDR3 is TGCAGTGCTAGAGTGCTAGCCGTAGATACGCAGTATTTT.